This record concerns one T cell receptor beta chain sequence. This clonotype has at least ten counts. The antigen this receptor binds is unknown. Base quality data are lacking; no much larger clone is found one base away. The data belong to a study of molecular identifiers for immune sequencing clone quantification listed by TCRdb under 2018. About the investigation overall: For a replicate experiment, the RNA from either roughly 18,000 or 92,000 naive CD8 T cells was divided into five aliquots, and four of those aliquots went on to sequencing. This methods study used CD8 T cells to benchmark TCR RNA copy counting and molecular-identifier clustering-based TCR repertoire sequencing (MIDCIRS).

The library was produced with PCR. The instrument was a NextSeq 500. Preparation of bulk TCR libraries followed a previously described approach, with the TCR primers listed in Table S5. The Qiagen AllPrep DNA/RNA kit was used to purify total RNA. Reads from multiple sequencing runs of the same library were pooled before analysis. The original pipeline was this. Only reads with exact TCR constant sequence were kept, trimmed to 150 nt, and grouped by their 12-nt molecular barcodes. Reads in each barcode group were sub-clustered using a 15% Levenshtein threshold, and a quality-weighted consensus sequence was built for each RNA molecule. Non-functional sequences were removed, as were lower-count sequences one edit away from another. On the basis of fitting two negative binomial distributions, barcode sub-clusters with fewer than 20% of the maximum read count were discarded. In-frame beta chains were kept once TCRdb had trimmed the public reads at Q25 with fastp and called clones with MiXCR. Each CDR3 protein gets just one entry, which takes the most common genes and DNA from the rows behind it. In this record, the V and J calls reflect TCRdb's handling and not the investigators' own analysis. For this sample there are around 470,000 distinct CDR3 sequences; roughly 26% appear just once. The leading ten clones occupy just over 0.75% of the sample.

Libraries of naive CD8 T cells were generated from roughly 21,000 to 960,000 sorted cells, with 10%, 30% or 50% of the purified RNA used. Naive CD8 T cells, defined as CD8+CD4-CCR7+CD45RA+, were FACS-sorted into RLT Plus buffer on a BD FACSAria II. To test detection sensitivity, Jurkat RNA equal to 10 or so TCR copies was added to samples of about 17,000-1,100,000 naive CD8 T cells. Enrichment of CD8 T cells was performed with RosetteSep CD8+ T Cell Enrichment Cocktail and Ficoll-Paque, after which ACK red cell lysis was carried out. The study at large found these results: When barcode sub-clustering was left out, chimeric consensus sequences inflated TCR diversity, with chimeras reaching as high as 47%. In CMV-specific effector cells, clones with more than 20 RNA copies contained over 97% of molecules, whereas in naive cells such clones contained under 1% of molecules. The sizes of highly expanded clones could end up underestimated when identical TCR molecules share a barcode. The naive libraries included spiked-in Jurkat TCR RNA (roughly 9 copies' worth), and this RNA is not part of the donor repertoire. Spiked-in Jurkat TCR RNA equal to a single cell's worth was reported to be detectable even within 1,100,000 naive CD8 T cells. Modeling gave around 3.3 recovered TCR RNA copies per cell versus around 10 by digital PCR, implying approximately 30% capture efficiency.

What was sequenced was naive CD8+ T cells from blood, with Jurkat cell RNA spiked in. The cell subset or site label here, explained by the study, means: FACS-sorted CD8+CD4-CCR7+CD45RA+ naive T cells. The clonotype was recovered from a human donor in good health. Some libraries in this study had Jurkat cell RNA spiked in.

The CDR3 amino acid sequence is: CAWSLTGGQVEAFF. The DNA is as follows: TGTGCCTGGAGTCTGACAGGGGGCCAGGTGGAAGCTTTCTTT. This receptor chain uses TRBV30 and TRBJ1-1; 10 junctional bases match TRBD1. The germline V gene (reference sequence) supplies CDR1 GTSNPN and CDR2 SVGIG. The CDR3 covers 14 residues, taking in both the cysteine and the phenylalanine. Only CDR3 DNA remains: 42 bases, in frame from the first base. V trim: 2 bases; J trim: 8 bases; unmatched bases: 8.